The 20 T cell receptor beta chains below were found in one sample sequenced in a study of T cell repertoires in cytomegalovirus infection. Their recognized antigens are unknown. TCRdb reprocessed the reads via MiXCR and lists one record per CDR3 protein. The sample contains about 830,000 distinct CDR3 sequences, approximately 32% of which appear only once. Here the sequenced sample was cultured CD8+ T cells from PBMCs, taken from culture after CMV antigen stimulation. Source of these receptors: a human donor in good health (CMV status not recorded). Some clones in this sample may be carry-over from other donors' samples.

With respect to this clonotype: Lacking the conserved final phenylalanine or tryptophan, this CDR3 likely reflects a read error. The V gene is TRBV12-3 or TRBV12-4, the J gene TRBJ2-1; the D gene could be TRBD1 or TRBD2 (6 bases each). Trimming pared 3 bases from V and 1 base from J, leaving 10 bases between. The CDR3 has 15 residues. This chain's CDR3 is CASSLEGGSYNEQFL. For the CDR3, the DNA is TGTGCCAGCAGTTTGGAGGGGGGATCCTACAATGAGCAGTTCCTC.

The chain employs TRBV7-4 and TRBJ2-7; 7 bases align to TRBD1. With V trimmed by 5 bases and J by 3 bases, 10 bases remained unmatched. Germline CDR1 reads SGHVT; CDR2 reads SQSDAQ. The CDR3 is made up of 15 amino acids. The DNA of the CDR3 is TGTGCCAGCAGCGGGACGGGACAGAGGATCTACGAGCAGTACTTC. The encoded protein is CASSGTGQRIYEQYF.

This clonotype appeared a few times. The chain carries TRBV6-6 and TRBJ2-5; D tentatively fits TRBD1 or TRBD2 (6 bases each). Germline V lookup: CDR1 MNHNY, CDR2 SVGAGI (reference sequence). The length of the CDR3 is 14 residues. Trimming took off 7 bases at V and 5 bases at J, with 17 bases between the two ends. The DNA for the CDR3 is TGTGCCAGCACGCCGCCCGGGGGCAGCGAGACCCAGTACTTC. It specifies CASTPPGGSETQYF.

The table lists this clonotype with many counts. This sequence joins TRBV7-2 and TRBJ2-3, with no clear D. CDR1 is SGHTA, CDR2 FQGNSA, per germline. Deletions cut 1 base from V and 4 bases from J, with 9 bases between. The CDR3 has 14 amino acids. The CDR3 sequence: CASSLGRIADTQYF. DNA of the CDR3: TGTGCCAGCAGCTTAGGGCGTATCGCAGATACGCAGTATTTT.

The chain employs TRBV25-1 and TRBJ1-4; no clear D gene. Germline V gene data show CDR1 as MGHDK and CDR2 as SYGVNS. This CDR3 region has 11 residues. V lost 8 bases to trimming and J lost 13 bases, with 14 bases between them. The CDR3 coding sequence is TGTGCCAGCGGGGATTCAATGGGACTGTTTTTT. Protein sequence: CASGDSMGLFF.

The chain joins TRBV7-9 to TRBJ1-4; the D is unclear. The length of the CDR3 is 12 residues. Trimming stripped 2 bases from V and 7 bases from J, with 5 bases between. Germline V gives CDR1 SEHNR, CDR2 FQNEAQ (reference sequence). The CDR3 sequence: CASSLLSEKLFF. CDR3 nucleotide sequence: TGTGCCAGCAGCTTACTCAGTGAAAAACTGTTTTTT.

This clonotype was observed a few times. CDR3: CASSQDYGGGKKLFF. The DNA for the CDR3 is TGCGCCAGCAGCCAAGATTACGGGGGGGGGAAAAAACTGTTTTTT. The chain recombines TRBV4-1 with TRBJ1-4; D is possibly TRBD1 (5 bases). V lost 0 bases and J 9 bases, leaving 14 bases between the germline ends. CDR1 and CDR2 from the germline V gene are MGHRA and YSYEKL. This CDR3 has 15 residues.

J is TRBJ2-5 and V is TRBV12-3 or TRBV12-4; unclear D gene. This CDR3 has 13 residues. With 5 bases removed from V and 2 bases from J, the gap between germline ends came to 9 bases. The CDR3 here is CASSDLTQETQYF. The CDR3, as DNA: TGTGCCAGCAGTGACCTTACACAAGAGACCCAGTACTTC.

As concerns this clonotype: Its ends do not fully match the called genes, so a read error is possible. The chain uses TRBV7-9 and TRBJ1-4; 9 bases agree with TRBD1. This CDR3 is 16 amino acids long. CDR1 and CDR2 (germline): SEHNR, FQNEAQ (reference sequence). Here the CDR3 reads CASSSRDRASVEKLSF. CDR3 nucleotide sequence: TGTGCCAGCAGCTCCCGGGACAGGGCGAGCGTAGAAAAACTGTCTTTT.

The chain is built from TRBV7-2 and TRBJ1-5; no clear D. With 1 base removed from V and 8 bases from J, the gap between germline ends came to 9 bases. Germline CDR1 is SGHTA and CDR2 is FQGNSA. The CDR3 spans 13 residues. In DNA form, the CDR3 reads TGTGCCAGCAGCTTAGAACCCCGGGAGCCCCAGCATTTT. It codes for CASSLEPREPQHF.

Written as DNA, the CDR3 is TGTGCCAGCAGCCCTGGGGCGGGGGGCCTTCAGTTCTTC. Protein: CASSPGAGGLQFF. The J gene is TRBJ2-1, the V gene TRBV7-6; 8 bases agree with TRBD2. The CDR3 has 13 amino acids. The germline V gene encodes CDR1 SGHVS and CDR2 FNYEAQ. After removal of 5 bases from V and 13 bases from J, the junction contained 10 bases not matched to a gene.

The genes are TRBV6-2 or TRBV6-3 and TRBJ2-7; possible D gene TRBD1, 6 bases. The CDR3 consists of 15 residues. V shed 5 bases and J shed 0 bases, with 14 bases lying between them. The germline CDR1 and CDR2 sequences are MNHEY and SVGEGT. The CDR3 region has the DNA TGTGCCAGCAGTGTCGGGACATCGAGCTCCTACGAGCAGTACGTC. It codes for CASSVGTSSSYEQYV.

This clonotype was counted between two and nine times. The genes are TRBV29-1 and TRBJ1-2; 11 bases fit TRBD1. Losses at the gene ends were 7 bases for V and 5 bases for J; bases not matched to a gene: 15. The CDR3 is made up of 16 amino acids. The germline gives CDR1 SQVTM, CDR2 ANQGSEA. CDR3 DNA sequence: TGCAGCGCCCTGGGACAGGGGGTGGATTTAGGGTATGGCTACACCTTC. As protein: CSALGQGVDLGYGYTF.

This clonotype occurred many times. This chain uses TRBV12-3 or TRBV12-4 with TRBJ1-1; possible D gene TRBD1, 6 bases. V was shortened by 6 bases and J by 1 base, with 21 bases between the two germline ends. CDR3 length equals 17 residues. The CDR3 nucleotides are TGTGCCAGCAGCTTTATTCCCGGCAGGGGAGCGAACACTGAAGCTTTCTTT. Translation: CASSFIPGRGANTEAFF.

On this clonotype: One end of the junction fails to match germline, which may point to a read error. The chain carries TRBV7-7 and TRBJ2-5; D is perhaps TRBD1 (5 bases). CDR3 length: 15 amino acids. The germline gives CDR1 SSHAT, CDR2 FNYEAQ (reference sequence). The CDR3 DNA reads as TGTGCTAGCAGCTTAGCAGGGATGAGTGGAGAGACCCAGTACTTC. The encoded protein is CASSLAGMSGETQYF.

This clonotype was observed a handful of times. The genes are TRBV6-5 and TRBJ2-2, with a weak D call TRBD1 (5 bases). This CDR3 contains 15 residues. CDR1 and CDR2 from the germline V gene are MNHEY and SVGAGI. Trimming left V 0 bases short and J 6 bases short, with 11 bases between. CDR3 DNA sequence: TGTGCCAGCAGTTACTCAGAAAGGGGTGCCGGGGAGCTGTTTTTT. Its translation: CASSYSERGAGELFF.

The chain recombines TRBV2 with TRBJ1-6; D remains ambiguous. This CDR3 contains 19 residues. Trimming took off 2 bases at V and 0 bases at J, with 17 bases between the two ends. Germline assignment: CDR1 SNHLY and CDR2 FYNNEI. The CDR3 coding sequence is TGTGCCAGCAGTGAACCACAGAAGGGCGAGAGCTCCTATAATTCACCCCTCCACTTT. It encodes CASSEPQKGESSYNSPLHF.

This clonotype was found a few times. CDR3 DNA: TGTGCCAGCAGAACAGGGACAGGCTTCACAGATACGCAGTATTTT. Its protein is CASRTGTGFTDTQYF. The chain combines TRBV27 with TRBJ2-3; 8 positions agree with TRBD1. Trimming cost V 6 bases and J 2 bases; bases outside gene matches: 7. The CDR3 extends over 15 amino acids. Germline CDR1 MNHEY, CDR2 SMNVEV (reference sequence).

In the case of this clonotype: A read error may be the cause here, since a much bigger clone is one base away. This chain joins TRBV6-2 or TRBV6-3 and TRBJ1-1; the D gene is possibly TRBD1 (6 bases). Germline lookup yields CDR1 MNHEY and CDR2 SVGEGT. The CDR3 sequence is 14 residues long. V gave up 2 bases and J gave up 3 bases, with 10 bases separating them. The CDR3 loop is CASSYGGADTEAFF. Here the CDR3 DNA reads TGTGCCAGCAGTTACGGGGGCGCGGACACTGAAGCTTTCTTT.

V and J are TRBV12-3 or TRBV12-4 and TRBJ2-1; D may match TRBD1 or TRBD2 (5 bases each). The CDR3 runs 15 residues. V gave up 3 bases and J gave up 0 bases, with 9 bases separating them. This CDR3 is CASSFGASSYNEQFF. DNA of the CDR3: TGTGCCAGCAGTTTCGGGGCTAGCTCCTACAATGAGCAGTTCTTC.